This T cell receptor beta chain derives from a study of T-cell reconstitution after alpha-beta-depleted transplantation in children. Ten or more counts support this clonotype. Germline CDR1 and CDR2: SGHTA and FQGNSA. The CDR3 is made up of 16 amino acids. The V gene lost 2 bases and the J gene lost 0 bases, with 12 bases spanning the gap. Construction of the TCRbeta library involved unique molecular identifiers. One entry per CDR3 protein results from TCRdb running MiXCR on the PCR reads. Among roughly 200,000 distinct CDR3 sequences listed, roughly 9% were seen once. The genes are TRBV7-2 and TRBJ2-3; no clear D gene. The sample consisted of PBMCs from the stem cell graft donor, taken from the stem cell graft. The clonotype was recovered from a human donor who donated a stem cell graft to a child with acute lymphoblastic leukemia. DNA of the CDR3: TGTGCCAGCAGCTTACAGCGCAGATCTAGCACAGATACGCAGTATTTT. It specifies CASSLQRRSSTDTQYF.